These 15 T cell receptor beta chains share one sample of origin, sequenced in a study of CD8+CD57+ T cells in acquired aplastic anemia listed by TCRdb under 2018. The sequencing machine was an Illumina HiSeq 2000. TCR beta VDJ combination and CDR3 sequence profiling used genomic DNA as the template. Through fastp at Q25 and MiXCR, TCRdb rebuilt clones from the public reads, retaining in-frame beta chains. When rows share a CDR3 protein, they turn into one entry using the most common DNA and genes. This sample lists 200,000 to 250,000 distinct CDR3 sequences; about 59% were detected once. Together, the top ten hold 29% of the sample. Sequencing was carried out using sorted CD4+, CD8+, or CD8+CD57+ T cells (not recorded which) from PBMCs. These receptors were collected from a human donor in good health.

This chain joins TRBV29-1 and TRBJ2-7; a possible D gene is TRBD1 (5 bases). This CDR3 contains 11 residues. Germline loops: CDR1 SQVTM, CDR2 ANQGSEA. V dropped 6 bases and J dropped 6 bases, with 12 bases sitting between them. The CDR3 nucleotides are TGCAGCGTATTCCAGGGCGGCGAGCAGTACTTC. Translation: CSVFQGGEQYF.

This clonotype was seen many times. In DNA, the CDR3 is TGTGCCAGCAGCTCGGCCGGGACAGGGCGGTTCGAGCAGTACTTC. Protein product: CASSSAGTGRFEQYF. V usage is TRBV5-6 and J usage is TRBJ2-7, with 9 bases aligning to TRBD1. The length of the CDR3 is 15 residues. Germline-derived CDR1 and CDR2 are SGHDT and YYEEEE. The V segment lost 3 bases and the J segment 6 bases; nucleotides outside the gene matches: 10.

The rearrangement uses TRBV10-2 and TRBJ1-2; 8 positions agree with TRBD1. Germline V gives CDR1 WSHSY, CDR2 SAAADI. V was pared by 2 bases and J by 8 bases, with 4 bases of the junction left unmatched. CDR3 length equals 13 residues. The CDR3 region is CASSETGGRGYTF. CDR3 DNA: TGCGCCAGCAGTGAGACAGGGGGACGAGGCTACACCTTC.

DNA for the CDR3: TGCAGCGTTACAGGGAAGGATGGCTACACCTTC. Translating it yields CSVTGKDGYTF. The rearrangement uses TRBV29-1 and TRBJ1-2; TRBD1 is a possible D gene (6 bases). V shed 5 bases and J shed 6 bases, with 10 bases lying between them. The CDR3 consists of 11 residues. CDR1 SQVTM and CDR2 ANQGSEA come from the germline V gene.

The J gene is TRBJ2-5, the V gene TRBV4-1, with TRBD1 identical over 12 bases. CDR1 and CDR2 from the germline V gene are MGHRA and YSYEKL. The trim removed 1 base at V and 5 bases at J, leaving 5 bases unmatched. The CDR3 runs 16 residues. The CDR3 DNA reads as TGCGCCAGCAGCCAAGGAGGGACAGGGGGCGACGAGACCCAGTACTTC. The encoded protein is CASSQGGTGGDETQYF.

The chain combines TRBV9 with TRBJ2-7; maybe TRBD2 (5 bases). Germline lookup yields CDR1 SGDLS and CDR2 YYNGEE. The CDR3 is 15 residues long. V was clipped by 0 bases and J by 0 bases, with 10 bases between them. CDR3: CASSVGTAGSYEQYF. The CDR3 coding sequence is TGTGCCAGCAGCGTAGGGACTGCCGGCTCCTACGAGCAGTACTTC.

This chain uses TRBV20-1 with TRBJ1-1; D gene uncertain. The V gene's germline CDR1 is DFQATT and CDR2 SNEGSKA (reference sequence). The CDR3 is made up of 11 amino acids. The germline V and J ends were trimmed by 8 bases and 0 bases, with 7 bases remaining between them. The CDR3 protein is CSRSVNTEAFF. CDR3 bases: TGCAGTCGTTCCGTGAACACTGAAGCTTTCTTT.

V is TRBV20-1 and J is TRBJ2-2, with TRBD2 matching 7 bases. The CDR3 is 16 residues long. The ends lost 0 bases at V and 4 bases at J; junction bases unmatched: 8. CDR1 is DFQATT and CDR2 is SNEGSKA in the germline V gene (reference sequence). As DNA, the CDR3 is TGCAGTGCTAGAGATTTTGGGGGGAGGGGCACCGGGGAGCTGTTTTTT. This translates into CSARDFGGRGTGELFF.

This chain uses TRBV6-1 with TRBJ2-7, with unresolved D. Trimming cost V 7 bases and J 7 bases, with 17 bases left between them. Germline loops: CDR1 MNHNS, CDR2 SASEGT. This CDR3 has 13 residues. In DNA form, the CDR3 reads TGTGCCAGCACGCCAGCTACCTCTCGGGAGCAGTACTTC. Translation: CASTPATSREQYF.

This clonotype was seen more than once but under ten times. V is TRBV29-1 and J is TRBJ2-5, with D possibly TRBD2 on 5 matching bases. Per the germline V gene, CDR1 is SQVTM and CDR2 is ANQGSEA. The CDR3 covers 10 residues. V was shortened by 7 bases and J by 3 bases, with 6 bases between the two germline ends. Here the CDR3 reads CSGGEETQYF. The CDR3 bases are TGCAGCGGGGGAGAAGAGACCCAGTACTTC.

V gene TRBV7-9 combines with J gene TRBJ2-7, with 12 positions matching TRBD2. The CDR3 is 14 amino acids. V shed 5 bases and J 6 bases; nucleotides not matched to a gene: 5. Germline loops: CDR1 SEHNR, CDR2 FQNEAQ (reference sequence). This chain's CDR3 is CASSKTSGGGEQYF. CDR3 in DNA: TGTGCCAGCAGCAAGACTAGCGGGGGCGGCGAGCAGTACTTC.

The rearrangement uses TRBV7-8 and TRBJ2-3, with D possibly matching TRBD1 (5 bases). V was trimmed by 1 base and J by 3 bases, leaving 8 bases between them. CDR1 is SGHVS, CDR2 FQNEAQ, per germline. There are 14 residues in the CDR3. The CDR3 reads CASSLEYRTDTQYF. CDR3 in DNA: TGTGCCAGCAGCTTAGAATACAGGACAGATACGCAGTATTTT.

This clonotype was detected ten times or more. V usage is TRBV27 and J usage is TRBJ2-1, with D hard to call. Trimming pared 2 bases from V and 8 bases from J, leaving 7 bases between. The CDR3 is made up of 12 amino acids. Germline-derived CDR1 and CDR2 are MNHEY and SMNVEV (reference sequence). The CDR3 DNA is TGTGCCAGCAGTTTAGGGTGGGATGAGCAGTTCTTC. It translates to CASSLGWDEQFF.

The chain recombines TRBV7-2 with TRBJ1-1; 8 nucleotides line up with TRBD1. Germline trimming cut 2 bases from V and 1 base from J; bases unmatched to any gene: 6. Germline lookup yields CDR1 SGHTA and CDR2 FQGNSA. CDR3 length: 16 amino acids. The CDR3 sequence is CASSLIGTGANTEAFF. The CDR3 nucleotides are TGTGCCAGCAGCTTAATAGGGACAGGAGCGAACACTGAAGCTTTCTTT.

The table lists this clonotype with a count of one. This could be a read error, since a much larger clone is one nucleotide away. A read error is likely, as this CDR3 ends without the conserved phenylalanine or tryptophan. The chain links TRBV20-1 to TRBJ2-7, with TRBD1 matching 9 bases. The CDR3 extends over 13 amino acids. J gave up 6 bases and V 3 bases, and 6 bases lay outside the gene matches. CDR1 is DFQATT, CDR2 SNEGSKA, per germline (reference sequence). The CDR3, as DNA: TGCAGTGCTAGGGGACAGGGTAATCCCGAGCAGTACCTC. This translates into CSARGQGNPEQYL.